This entry is about one TCR beta chain. Its antigen remains unknown. The sample belongs to a study of T cell repertoires in cytomegalovirus infection. The overall study: Newly reported HLA-C-restricted and thoroughly characterized HLA-B-restricted CMV epitopes were employed. Both a matching HLA type and CMV infection were indicated by public TCR beta signatures.

Study-level findings and limits: Pooled public TCR beta family frequency picked out CMV carriers with the relevant HLA.

CDR3 length: 15 amino acids. Germline trimming cut 3 bases from V and 5 bases from J; bases unmatched to any gene: 11. Germline V gives CDR1 SQVTM, CDR2 ANQGSEA. TCRdb passed the reads through MiXCR, listing each CDR3 protein once. The sample lists fewer than 900,000 distinct CDR3 sequences; about 29% were seen once. Sequences were derived from cultured CD8+ T cells from PBMCs, sampled from culture after CMV antigen stimulation. The chain joins TRBV29-1 to TRBJ2-5; TRBD2 matches at 8 bases. This receptor was taken from a human donor in good health (CMV status not recorded). Some clones in this sample may be carry-over from other donors' samples. The CDR3 here is CSVDNSAGGWETQYF. The CDR3 bases are TGCAGCGTTGATAATTCGGCGGGGGGTTGGGAGACCCAGTACTTC. The full variable domain, completed using reference TRBV29-1 and TRBJ2-5, is SAVISQKPSRDICQRGTSLTIQCQVDSQVTMMFWYRQQPGQSLTLIATANQGSEATYESGFVIDKFPISRPNLTFSTLTVSNMSPEDSSIYLCSVDNSAGGWETQYFGPGTRLLVL.